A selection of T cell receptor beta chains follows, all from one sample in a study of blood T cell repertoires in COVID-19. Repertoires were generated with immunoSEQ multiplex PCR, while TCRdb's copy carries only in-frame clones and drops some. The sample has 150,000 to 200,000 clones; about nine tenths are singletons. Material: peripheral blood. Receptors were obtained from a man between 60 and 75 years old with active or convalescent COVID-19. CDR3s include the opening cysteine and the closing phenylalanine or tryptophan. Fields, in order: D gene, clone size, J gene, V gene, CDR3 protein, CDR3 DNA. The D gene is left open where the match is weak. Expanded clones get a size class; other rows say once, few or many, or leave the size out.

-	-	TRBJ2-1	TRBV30	CAWSVITGLQQFF	TGTGCCTGGAGTGTAATTACCGGGTTACAGCAGTTCTTC
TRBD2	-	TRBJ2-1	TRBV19	CASSIDGLSGRGDEQFF	TGTGCCAGTAGTATAGACGGGCTGAGCGGGAGAGGCGATGAGCAGTTCTTC
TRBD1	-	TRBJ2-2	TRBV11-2	CASSPRQGTGELFF	TGTGCCAGCAGCCCCCGACAGGGGACCGGGGAGCTGTTTTTT
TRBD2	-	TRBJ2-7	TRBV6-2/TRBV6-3	CASSYPTETSGWDEQYF	TGTGCCAGCAGTTACCCGACAGAGACTAGCGGGTGGGACGAGCAGTACTTC
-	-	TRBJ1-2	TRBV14	CASSRDRIGYTF	TGTGCCAGCAGCCGAGACAGGATCGGCTACACCTTC
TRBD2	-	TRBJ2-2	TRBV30	CAWDPTGLAGGEGELFF	TGTGCCTGGGATCCCACGGGACTAGCGGGAGGTGAAGGGGAGCTGTTTTTT
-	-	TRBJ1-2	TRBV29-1	CSVEGGHYGYTF	TGCAGCGTTGAGGGGGGGCACTATGGCTACACCTTC
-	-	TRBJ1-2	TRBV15	CATSRDRGVSYGYTF	TGTGCCACCAGCAGAGATCGGGGGGTTAGCTATGGCTACACCTTC
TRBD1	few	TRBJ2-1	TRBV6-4	CASSLTSTGVGGHNEQFF	TGTGCCAGCAGCTTGACAAGCACAGGGGTTGGAGGACACAATGAGCAGTTCTTC
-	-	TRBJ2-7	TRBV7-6	CASSEGQGFIYEQYF	TGTGCCAGCAGCGAGGGCCAGGGGTTTATTTACGAGCAGTACTTC
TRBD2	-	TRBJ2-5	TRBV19	CASSIRGGQETQYF	TGTGCCAGTAGTATCCGGGGGGGGCAAGAGACCCAGTACTTC